This T cell receptor (beta chain) was recovered during a study of blood T cell repertoires in COVID-19. Study-level background: Whether acute or convalescent, the COVID-19 samples came from the United States, Italy and Spain. In each case, the material was cDNA or gDNA derived from T cells, B-cell-depleted T cells, or PBMCs.

Per germline, CDR1 SGHDT and CDR2 YYEEEE. Trimming removed 3 bases at V and 6 bases at J, with 14 bases between. This CDR3 is 14 amino acids long. Per the original data handling: Reference gene primer amplification gave estimated nucleated cell counts. Profiled with immunoSEQ multiplex PCR; TCRdb holds only in-frame clones, not every one. The V and J calls and the clone size are those of that table, but D and trimming were determined from the DNA. This table has some 77,000 clones, about 83% appearing once. Material: peripheral blood. J is TRBJ2-3 and V is TRBV5-6, with D perhaps TRBD2 (6 bases). The sequence came from a man in his thirties or forties with acute or convalescent COVID-19. The chain's CDR3 is CASSYRDWGDTQYF. DNA for the CDR3: TGTGCCAGCAGCTACCGGGACTGGGGTGATACGCAGTATTTT.